This TCR beta chain derives from a study of T cells in Graves' hyperthyroidism and ophthalmopathy. Study-wide background: The initial diagnosis was the point when peripheral blood was collected, ahead of any treatment. Study-wide findings and caveats: Most clonotypes expanded in the thyroid (above 0.001) were also present in blood. Ophthalmopathy got predicted by the model a median approximately 6.3 months before its onset.

Among ophthalmopathy patients, the Clinical Activity Score reached at least 3, the NOSPECS grade reached at least 4, and duration remained under 3 months. In the case of this clonotype: Its matching antigen is unknown.

The CDR3 totals 14 residues. With 6 bases removed from V and 0 bases from J, the gap between germline ends came to 10 bases. CDR1 SNHLY and CDR2 FYNNEI come from the germline V gene. Amplification yielded TCR beta CDR3 regions, with RNA transcripts as the source. HTBI primers drove first-round RT-PCR of the TCR CDR3. TCRdb fed the multiplex PCR reads into MiXCR, producing one record per CDR3 protein. The top ten hold 15% to 20% of the sample, which has under 400,000 distinct CDR3 sequences, 13% to 15% seen once. The V call is TRBV2, the J call TRBJ2-3; possible D gene TRBD1, 6 bases. Material: blood. The receptor was isolated from a woman in her fifties or sixties with Graves' ophthalmopathy. The CDR3 bases are TGTGCCAGCAGGAGGGGGAGTAGCACAGATACGCAGTATTTT. Translated, it gives CASRRGSSTDTQYF.